The 29 T cell receptor beta chains below were found in one sample sequenced in a study of immune cell composition in non-small cell lung cancer. The normal lung sample lay at least 3 cm, and maximally far, from the tumour. TCRdb keeps only in-frame clones here, not all; method: immunoSEQ multiplex PCR. The sample lists around 7,000 clones; 84% were seen once. Sequenced: non-adjacent lung tissue. All receptors come from a human donor with non-small cell lung cancer.

This clone is categorized as large (0.1 to 1%). The rearrangement links TRBV5-1 to TRBJ2-3; tentatively, D is TRBD1 (5 bases). Deletions cut 0 bases from V and 4 bases from J, with 15 bases between. Germline V lookup: CDR1 SGHRS, CDR2 YFSETQ. The CDR3 is made up of 16 amino acids. The CDR3, as DNA: TGCGCCAGCAGCTTGGAAACCCAGGGTAACGCAGATACGCAGTATTTT. Translation gives CASSLETQGNADTQYF.

The chain links TRBV7-2 to TRBJ1-4, with 9 bases matching TRBD1. Unmatched junction bases numbered 3, after V lost 5 bases and J lost 5 bases. In germline, CDR1 is SGHTA, CDR2 FQGNSA. The CDR3 has 14 residues. In DNA form, the CDR3 reads TGTGCCAGCAGCCCGGGACAGGGAAATGAAAAACTGTTTTTT. Protein sequence: CASSPGQGNEKLFF.

The rearrangement uses TRBV29-1 and TRBJ2-3; 11 positions agree with TRBD1. V was pared by 1 base and J by 3 bases, with 6 bases of the junction left unmatched. This CDR3 region has 16 residues. Looked up from germline, CDR1 is SQVTM and CDR2 is ANQGSEA. CDR3 in amino acids: CSVEAIGTGGTDTQYF. CDR3 bases: TGCAGCGTTGAAGCGATAGGGACAGGGGGAACAGATACGCAGTATTTT.

V and J are TRBV21-1 and TRBJ1-5; the tabulated D call, TRBD1, remains unverified against the DNA. TRBV21-1 is classified as a pseudogene. CDR3 length: 18 residues. CDR3 sequence (DNA): TGTGCCAGCAGCAAAACAAGGGGGTTCGGCAAAACCTATCAGCCCCAGCATTTT. It encodes CASSKTRGFGKTYQPQHF.

The rearrangement uses TRBV5-4 and TRBJ2-3; TRBD1 aligns across 11 bases. Germline V gives CDR1 SGHNT, CDR2 YYREEE (reference sequence). The CDR3 consists of 16 residues. V lost 3 bases and J lost 2; bases outside the gene matches: 5. The CDR3 nucleotides read TGTGCCAGCAGCTCCCGGGACAGGGGGGCCACAGATACGCAGTATTTT. Its translation: CASSSRDRGATDTQYF.

The V call is TRBV18, the J call TRBJ2-5, with D possibly being TRBD1 (7 bases). CDR1 is KGHSH and CDR2 is LQKENI in the germline V gene. Between the trimmed V and J ends, which lost 1 base and 0 bases, there was a span of 12 bases. The CDR3 totals 16 residues. CDR3 coding DNA: TGTGCCAGCTCACCACGGAGGGGGCAGTACCAAGAGACCCAGTACTTC. This codes for CASSPRRGQYQETQYF.

V is TRBV19 and J is TRBJ2-1; either TRBD1 or TRBD2 may supply D (6 bases each). V lost 6 bases to trimming and J lost 5 bases, with 17 bases between them. The CDR3 runs 15 residues. Germline CDR1 is LNHDA and CDR2 is SQIVND (reference sequence). CDR3 region: CASSLGGRPDNEQFF. CDR3 bases: TGTGCCAGTAGCCTAGGGGGGCGCCCTGACAATGAGCAGTTCTTC.

This chain links TRBV9 with TRBJ2-7, with D hard to call. The CDR3 is made up of 14 amino acids. Germline V gene sequence: CDR1 SGDLS, CDR2 YYNGEE. The V gene lost 0 bases and the J gene lost 6 bases, with 13 bases spanning the gap. The CDR3 protein is CASSVELIGPEQYF. The DNA for the CDR3 is TGTGCCAGCAGCGTAGAATTGATAGGGCCCGAGCAGTACTTC. Combining the CDR3 with reference TRBV9 and TRBJ2-7 gives the whole variable domain DSGVTQTPKHLITATGQRVTLRCSPRSGDLSVYWYQQSLDQGLQFLIQYYNGEERAKGNILERFSAQQFPDLHSELNLSSLELGDSALYFCASSVELIGPEQYFGPGTRLTVT.

The chain links TRBV9 to TRBJ1-2; D is undetermined. The germline V gene has CDR1 SGDLS and CDR2 YYNGEE. With 4 bases removed from V and 5 bases from J, the gap between germline ends came to 15 bases. CDR3 length: 14 residues. CDR3 sequence (DNA): TGTGCCAGCAGCTCCCAAGGGAATAGTTATGGCTACACCTTC. Translation: CASSSQGNSYGYTF. Looking up the rest from reference TRBV9 and TRBJ1-2 gives the full variable domain: DSGVTQTPKHLITATGQRVTLRCSPRSGDLSVYWYQQSLDQGLQFLIQYYNGEERAKGNILERFSAQQFPDLHSELNLSSLELGDSALYFCASSSQGNSYGYTFGSGTRLTVV.

The rearrangement joins TRBV19 to TRBJ2-7; the match to TRBD2 covers 11 bases. Germline CDR1 LNHDA, CDR2 SQIVND (reference sequence). Unmatched junction bases numbered 6, after V lost 5 bases and J lost 3 bases. This CDR3 contains 15 residues. The CDR3 loop reads CASSVAGTSGYEQYF. CDR3 in DNA: TGTGCCAGTAGTGTCGCCGGGACTAGCGGCTACGAGCAGTACTTC.

This clone was picked up a small number of times. The V and J genes are TRBV10-3 and TRBJ1-4; 8 positions match TRBD1. Per germline, CDR1 ENHRY and CDR2 SYGVKD. The junction had 9 bases not matched to a gene; V was cut back by 4 bases and J by 8 bases. This CDR3 has 15 residues. The CDR3 nucleotides read TGTGCCATCAGTGGTGGACAGGGCGATGGGGAAAAACTGTTTTTT. It encodes CAISGGQGDGEKLFF.

This clone was seen a few times. V is TRBV4-3 and J is TRBJ2-3, with 7 bases identical to TRBD2. The CDR3 extends over 15 amino acids. Trimming cost V 2 bases and J 6 bases; bases outside gene matches: 8. Germline CDR1 reads LGHNA; CDR2 reads YSLEER. The CDR3 sequence is CASSQQRGSIDTQYF. In nucleotides, the CDR3 is TGCGCCAGCAGCCAACAGCGGGGCTCGATTGATACGCAGTATTTT.

This clone occurred a few times. The chain combines TRBV6-6 with TRBJ1-5; D call uncertain. Germline assignment: CDR1 MNHNY and CDR2 SVGAGI (reference sequence). V lost 2 bases and J lost 3, with 5 bases in between. CDR3 length: 13 amino acids. The CDR3 reads CASSYSPNQPQHF. DNA of the CDR3: TGTGCCAGCAGTTACAGCCCCAATCAGCCCCAGCATTTT.

The chain uses TRBV7-8 and TRBJ2-7; tentatively, D is TRBD1 (7 bases). Germline V gives CDR1 SGHVS, CDR2 FQNEAQ. V lost 0 bases, J lost 1 base, and 13 bases lay in between. There are 16 residues in the CDR3. The chain's CDR3 is CASSLATGRMSYEQYF. Here the CDR3 DNA reads TGTGCCAGCAGCTTAGCGACAGGGAGGATGTCCTACGAGCAGTACTTC.

The J gene is TRBJ1-4, the V gene TRBV6-1, with D uncertain. Germline V gene lookup returns CDR1 MNHNS and CDR2 SASEGT. Trimming took off 2 bases at V and 4 bases at J, with 11 bases between the two ends. CDR3 length: 15 amino acids. The CDR3 DNA reads TGTGCCAGCAGTGAAACAAGGGCCCTTAATGAAAAACTGTTTTTT. Protein sequence: CASSETRALNEKLFF.

This clone has only a few counts. This chain joins TRBV28 and TRBJ2-3; possibly TRBD1 or TRBD2 for D (7 bases each). V lost 1 base to trimming and J lost 3 bases, with 20 bases between them. The CDR3 contains 18 residues. The germline V gene encodes CDR1 MDHEN and CDR2 SYDVKM. The CDR3 here is CASSLSSPAQGGTDTQYF. The DNA of the CDR3 is TGTGCCAGCAGTTTATCCTCCCCGGCCCAGGGGGGGACAGATACGCAGTATTTT.

This chain uses TRBV6-4 with TRBJ2-7, with a tentative D call TRBD1 (6 bases). V dropped 6 bases and J dropped 7 bases, with 10 bases sitting between them. The CDR3 loop spans 11 amino acids. The V gene's germline CDR1 is MRHNA and CDR2 SNTAGT. CDR3 nucleotide sequence: TGTGCCAGCAGCCCAGGGGAAGAGCAGTACTTC. Translating it yields CASSPGEEQYF.

This sequence joins TRBV19 and TRBJ1-1; D gene ambiguous. The CDR3 is made up of 12 amino acids. The germline gives CDR1 LNHDA, CDR2 SQIVND (reference sequence). V was cut by 3 bases and J by 1 base, with 3 bases left in between. The CDR3 here is CASSIRNTEAFF. The DNA of the CDR3 is TGTGCCAGTAGTATTAGGAACACTGAAGCTTTCTTT.

This clone was detected only a few times. The V and J genes are TRBV9 and TRBJ2-3; D is unresolved. The CDR3 is 17 amino acids. CDR1 and CDR2 from the germline V gene are SGDLS and YYNGEE. V shed 0 bases and J shed 2 bases, with 16 bases lying between them. The CDR3 is CASSVEALPHFTDTQYF. The CDR3 DNA sequence: TGTGCCAGCAGCGTAGAGGCCCTTCCTCACTTCACAGATACGCAGTATTTT.

This clone was seen a single time. The rearrangement links TRBV6-5 to TRBJ2-6, with 7 bases lining up with TRBD1. This CDR3 has 15 amino acids. Trimming at V came to 6 bases and at J to 4 bases, leaving 6 bases not matched to a gene. Germline loops: CDR1 MNHEY, CDR2 SVGAGI. This CDR3 reads CASSPQGFGANVLTF. DNA of the CDR3: TGTGCCAGCAGCCCACAGGGGTTCGGGGCCAACGTCCTGACTTTC.

The rearrangement links TRBV6-8 to TRBJ1-5; D gene uncertain. V lost 5 bases and J lost 7, with 12 bases in between. This CDR3 spans 13 amino acids. Germline values: CDR1 MNHGY, CDR2 SAAAGT. DNA of the CDR3: TGTGCCAGCAGTGACACGTTAAGGCAGCCCCAGCATTTT. Translation gives CASSDTLRQPQHF.

In the case of this clone: One end of the junction is discordant with germline, which a read error may explain. The V gene is TRBV6-5, the J gene TRBJ1-2; D is unresolved. Germline CDR1 is MNHEY and CDR2 is SVGAGI. The CDR3 spans 11 residues. The CDR3 bases are TGTGCCAAAACCGTGGCACCGACAATCGCCTTC. This encodes CAKTVAPTIAF.

The chain recombines TRBV6-5 with TRBJ2-7; 7 bases are shared with TRBD1. The CDR3 sequence is 14 residues long. Germline CDR1 reads MNHEY; CDR2 reads SVGAGI. The junction had 1 base not matched to a gene; V was cut back by 0 bases and J by 2 bases. In nucleotides, the CDR3 is TGTGCCAGCAGTTACTCCACAGGGGCCTACGAGCAGTACTTC. Translating gives CASSYSTGAYEQYF.

This chain links TRBV7-2 with TRBJ2-7, with a weak D call TRBD2 (7 bases). The V end lost 1 base, the J end lost 7 bases, and 20 bases lay between the germline ends. Germline V gene lookup returns CDR1 SGHTA and CDR2 FQGNSA. This CDR3 is built from 16 residues. The CDR3 sequence is CASSLEGGGYWREQYF. The CDR3 coding sequence is TGTGCCAGCAGCTTAGAGGGCGGGGGCTACTGGAGGGAGCAGTACTTC.

The V gene is TRBV27, the J gene TRBJ1-1; unclear D gene. Germline CDR1 and CDR2: MNHEY and SMNVEV (reference sequence). Trimming took off 5 bases at V and 0 bases at J, with 7 bases between the two ends. The CDR3 runs 13 residues. Here the CDR3 reads CASSLTLNTEAFF. The CDR3 bases are TGTGCCAGCAGTCTAACCCTGAACACTGAAGCTTTCTTT.

This chain joins TRBV5-6 and TRBJ2-2; 8 nucleotides agree with TRBD2. The CDR3 spans 19 residues. V shed 2 bases and J 2 bases; nucleotides not matched to a gene: 14. Germline V gene sequence: CDR1 SGHDT, CDR2 YYEEEE. CDR3 sequence reads: CASSFFSGKDYVNTGELFF. The CDR3 DNA is TGTGCCAGCAGCTTTTTTAGCGGGAAGGACTACGTCAACACCGGGGAGCTGTTTTTT.

This rearrangement joins TRBV18 to TRBJ2-1; TRBD2 matches 7 bases. V was clipped by 2 bases and J by 5 bases; unmatched bases: 9. Germline V CDR1 and CDR2: KGHSH, LQKENI. The CDR3 spans 16 residues. The CDR3 loop reads CASSPRNTGLNNEQFF. Written as DNA, the CDR3 is TGTGCCAGCTCACCAAGGAATACGGGACTAAACAATGAGCAGTTCTTC.

This clone has just one count. The chain employs TRBV11-3 and TRBJ2-1; perhaps TRBD1 as D (6 bases). This CDR3 is 14 amino acids long. V was shortened by 5 bases and J by 4 bases, with 12 bases between the two germline ends. Per germline, CDR1 SGHNT and CDR2 YENEEA. The chain's CDR3 is CASSPLRGYNEQFF. CDR3 nucleotides: TGTGCCAGCAGCCCTCTTAGGGGGTACAATGAGCAGTTCTTC.

This clone was recorded a few times. CDR3 in DNA: TGCAGCGGCCAGTTGAGTAGGTGGGGGGTGAACACTGAAGCTTTCTTT. It is translated as CSGQLSRWGVNTEAFF. J is TRBJ1-1 and V is TRBV29-1; the D gene is possibly TRBD1 (5 bases). The CDR3 has 16 residues. The germline CDR1 and CDR2 sequences are SQVTM and ANQGSEA. Trimming left V 7 bases short and J 0 bases short, with 21 bases between.